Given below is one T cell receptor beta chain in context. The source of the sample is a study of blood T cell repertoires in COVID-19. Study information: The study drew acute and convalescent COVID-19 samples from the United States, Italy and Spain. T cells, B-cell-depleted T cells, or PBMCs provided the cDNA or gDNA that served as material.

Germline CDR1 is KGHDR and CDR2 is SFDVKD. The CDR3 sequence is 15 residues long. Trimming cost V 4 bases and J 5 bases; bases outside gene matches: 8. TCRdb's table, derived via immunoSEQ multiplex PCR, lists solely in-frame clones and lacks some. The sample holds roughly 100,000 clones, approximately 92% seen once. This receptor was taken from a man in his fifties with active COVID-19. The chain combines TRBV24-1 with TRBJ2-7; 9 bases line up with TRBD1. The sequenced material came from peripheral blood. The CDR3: CATSDGQGRIDEQYF. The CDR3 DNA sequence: TGTGCCACCAGTGACGGACAGGGGAGAATTGACGAGCAGTACTTC.